This T cell receptor (beta chain) was captured by sequencing in a study of shared clonotypes between healthy human individuals. With V trimmed by 7 bases and J by 2 bases, 8 bases remained unmatched. Germline assignment: CDR1 SNHLY and CDR2 FYNNEI. CDR3 length equals 14 residues. Regarding the study as a whole: A few donors showed sharing of approximately 5% of naive CD4 clonotypes.

Terminally differentiated effector memory CD45RA+ cells were left out of the naive CD8 fraction, which was CD45RO-negative and positively selected for CCR7. This clone was counted between two and nine times. Its antigen remains unknown. The data were produced by immunoSEQ multiplex PCR, yet TCRdb's version contains in-frame clones alone and is incomplete. The sample lists about 1.9 million clones; approximately 92% were seen once. The TCR was taken from a man younger than 30 in good health. Some clones in this sample may be carry-over from other donors' samples. The specimen was naive CD8+ T cells from PBMCs. The chain couples TRBV2 to TRBJ2-7; 7 positions agree with TRBD1. CDR3 nucleotides: TGTGCCAGCAACCGCAGGGGGACGGCCTACGAGCAGTACTTC. Its protein product is CASNRRGTAYEQYF.